The next 6 T cell receptor beta chains were all read from a single sample in a study of T-cell reconstitution after alpha-beta-depleted transplantation in children. As it was prepared, the TCRbeta library received unique molecular identifiers. TCRdb re-derived calls from the PCR reads in MiXCR, one entry per CDR3 protein. The sample lists about 300,000 distinct CDR3 sequences; 6.5% to 9% were seen once. Points from the study as a whole: Hyperexpanded clones declined; after one year, newly produced T cells mostly supplied diversity.

These receptors are not linked to any known antigen. The specimen comprised peripheral blood, sampled 360 days after TCRalphabeta/CD19-depleted stem cell transplant. The source is a female patient between 2 and 15 years old who had a stem cell transplant for Fanconi anemia, so the T cells may come from the graft donor.

This clonotype has ten or more counts. The chain links TRBV20-1 to TRBJ2-7; 9 bases match TRBD1. Germline CDR1 reads DFQATT; CDR2 reads SNEGSKA (reference sequence). V lost 4 bases, J lost 2 bases, and 6 bases stayed unmatched. The CDR3 is 14 amino acids. The CDR3 DNA reads TGCAGTGCTAAAGGGGGGACAGGGACCTACGAGCAGTACTTC. It specifies CSAKGGTGTYEQYF.

This chain joins TRBV18 and TRBJ2-5; D not certain. The CDR3 covers 13 residues. Trimming removed 2 bases from V and 4 bases from J, with 8 bases in between. Germline V CDR1 and CDR2: KGHSH, LQKENI. DNA of the CDR3: TGTGCCAGCTCACCAACAGTCGCAGAGACCCAGTACTTC. Amino acids: CASSPTVAETQYF.

This clonotype occurred many times. The CDR3 loop is CSVSETVSYGYTF. Here the CDR3 DNA reads TGCAGCGTTAGCGAGACAGTCAGCTATGGCTACACCTTC. The chain carries TRBV29-1 and TRBJ1-2; possible D gene TRBD1, 5 bases. The germline V gene has CDR1 SQVTM and CDR2 ANQGSEA. Deletions cut 5 bases from V and 4 bases from J, with 14 bases between. This CDR3 has 13 residues.

This clonotype turned up a few times. The rearrangement joins TRBV20-1 to TRBJ1-1; D call uncertain. V dropped 4 bases and J dropped 1 base, with 10 bases sitting between them. The CDR3 has 13 amino acids. Looked up from germline, CDR1 is DFQATT and CDR2 is SNEGSKA (reference sequence). The CDR3 loop reads CSATRGGNTEAFF. The CDR3 DNA follows: TGCAGTGCTACAAGAGGCGGGAACACTGAAGCTTTCTTT.

This rearrangement joins TRBV2 to TRBJ1-5, with TRBD1 matching 8 bases. The CDR3 consists of 14 residues. Trimming took 7 bases from V and 9 from J; bases not matched to a gene: 11. Germline-derived CDR1 and CDR2 are SNHLY and FYNNEI. The CDR3 DNA reads TGTGCCAGCATCGTGGACAGGGTGGGAGGGCCCCAGCATTTT. This codes for CASIVDRVGGPQHF.

This clonotype occurred many times. The CDR3 reads CSVPLGGDGYTF. Here the CDR3 DNA reads TGCAGCGTTCCCCTAGGGGGCGACGGCTACACCTTC. The gene calls are TRBV29-1 and TRBJ1-2; 7 bases are a match to TRBD1. Germline V gene sequence: CDR1 SQVTM, CDR2 ANQGSEA. The CDR3 length is 12 residues. The V segment lost 5 bases and the J segment 8 bases; nucleotides outside the gene matches: 8.